This is a list of T cell receptor beta chains from one sample in a study of technical replicates of blood from several donors. Measured with immunoSEQ multiplex PCR; TCRdb has only the in-frame clones, and not every one. The sample records approximately 99,000 clones, approximately 96% being singletons. Sequencing was done on a sample of T cells isolated from PBMCs. The receptor source for this set is a human donor in good health. Each CDR3 is given with its conserved first and last residue. Fields, in order: D gene, V gene, J gene, CDR3 protein. D genes are given only for firm matches.

d_gene: -
v_gene: TRBV14
j_gene: TRBJ2-1
CDR3aa: CASSHFRSYNEQFF

d_gene: -
v_gene: TRBV11-3
j_gene: TRBJ2-3
CDR3aa: CASSQLRTDTQYF

d_gene: -
v_gene: TRBV30
j_gene: TRBJ2-2
CDR3aa: CAWTVTPGIYTGELFF

d_gene: -
v_gene: TRBV6-6
j_gene: TRBJ1-4
CDR3aa: CASSYSEKLFF

d_gene: -
v_gene: TRBV19
j_gene: TRBJ1-5
CDR3aa: CAGSRASNQPQHF

d_gene: TRBD1
v_gene: TRBV30
j_gene: TRBJ1-5
CDR3aa: CAWSADRDQPQHF

d_gene: TRBD1
v_gene: TRBV28
j_gene: TRBJ1-5
CDR3aa: CASNRDRVRPYSNQPQHF

d_gene: TRBD1
v_gene: TRBV2
j_gene: TRBJ2-3
CDR3aa: CASWMDRRTDTQYF

d_gene: TRBD1
v_gene: TRBV9
j_gene: TRBJ2-7
CDR3aa: CASSGLAGTGGQEQYF

d_gene: -
v_gene: TRBV10-1
j_gene: TRBJ2-7
CDR3aa: CASSDRLRSYEQYF

d_gene: -
v_gene: TRBV7-7
j_gene: TRBJ2-5
CDR3aa: CASSWGGDQETQYF

d_gene: -
v_gene: TRBV19
j_gene: TRBJ2-1
CDR3aa: CASSPQGFHGSFYNEQFF

d_gene: TRBD1
v_gene: TRBV4-2
j_gene: TRBJ2-5
CDR3aa: CASSQDGDRAWETQYF

d_gene: TRBD2
v_gene: TRBV27
j_gene: TRBJ2-7
CDR3aa: CASSLFLGRLARYEQYF

d_gene: TRBD2
v_gene: TRBV27
j_gene: TRBJ2-3
CDR3aa: CASSTYAGGSGDTQYF

d_gene: -
v_gene: TRBV6-5
j_gene: TRBJ2-7
CDR3aa: CASSKLDTTYEQYF

d_gene: TRBD1
v_gene: TRBV30
j_gene: TRBJ2-7
CDR3aa: CAWGQGGYEQYF

d_gene: -
v_gene: TRBV7-2
j_gene: TRBJ2-3
CDR3aa: CASSDQEGSTQYF

d_gene: -
v_gene: TRBV13
j_gene: TRBJ2-5
CDR3aa: CASSLTGLPLSQETQYF

d_gene: -
v_gene: TRBV4-1
j_gene: TRBJ2-3
CDR3aa: CASSQVPGLPTGTDTQYF

d_gene: -
v_gene: TRBV2
j_gene: TRBJ1-1
CDR3aa: CARQRWDTEAFF